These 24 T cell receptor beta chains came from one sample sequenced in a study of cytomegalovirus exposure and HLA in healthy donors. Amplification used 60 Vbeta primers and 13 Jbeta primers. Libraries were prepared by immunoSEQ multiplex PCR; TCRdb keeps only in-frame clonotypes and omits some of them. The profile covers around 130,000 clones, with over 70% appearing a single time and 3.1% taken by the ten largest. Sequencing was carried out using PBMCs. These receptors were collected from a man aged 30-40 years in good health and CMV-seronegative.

The CDR3 here is CASSSGQGAGLDTEAFF. The CDR3 DNA sequence: TGTGCCAGCAGTTCTGGACAGGGGGCCGGTTTGGACACTGAAGCTTTCTTT. The rearrangement links TRBV28 to TRBJ1-1; 11 positions agree with TRBD1. Trimming at V came to 4 bases and at J to 3 bases, leaving 10 bases not matched to a gene. Germline values: CDR1 MDHEN, CDR2 SYDVKM. The CDR3 sequence is 17 residues long.

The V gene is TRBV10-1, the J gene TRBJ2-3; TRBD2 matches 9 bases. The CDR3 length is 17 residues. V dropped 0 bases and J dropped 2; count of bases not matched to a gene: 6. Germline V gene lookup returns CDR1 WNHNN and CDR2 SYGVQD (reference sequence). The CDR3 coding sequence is TGCGCCAGCAGTGAGTCACTGAGCGGGGGGCACACAGATACGCAGTATTTT. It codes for CASSESLSGGHTDTQYF.

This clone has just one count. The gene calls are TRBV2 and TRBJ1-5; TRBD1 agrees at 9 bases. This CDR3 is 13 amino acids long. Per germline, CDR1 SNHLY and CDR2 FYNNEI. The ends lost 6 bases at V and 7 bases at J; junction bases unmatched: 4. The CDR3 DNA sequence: TGTGCCAGCAGCGCGACAGGGGGGCAGCCCCAGCATTTT. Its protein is CASSATGGQPQHF.

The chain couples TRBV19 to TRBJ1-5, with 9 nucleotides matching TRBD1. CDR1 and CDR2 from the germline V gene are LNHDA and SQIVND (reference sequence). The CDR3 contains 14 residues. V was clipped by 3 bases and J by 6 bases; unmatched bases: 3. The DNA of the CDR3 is TGTGCCAGTAGTATCCGGGACAGGGCTCAGCCCCAGCATTTT. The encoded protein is CASSIRDRAQPQHF.

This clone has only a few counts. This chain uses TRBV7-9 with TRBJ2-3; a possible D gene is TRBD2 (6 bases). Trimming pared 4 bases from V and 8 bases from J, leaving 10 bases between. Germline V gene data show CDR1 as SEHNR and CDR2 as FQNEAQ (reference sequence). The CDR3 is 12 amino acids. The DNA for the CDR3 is TGTGCCAGCAGCTCCGGGGGTGTTACGCAGTATTTT. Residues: CASSSGGVTQYF.

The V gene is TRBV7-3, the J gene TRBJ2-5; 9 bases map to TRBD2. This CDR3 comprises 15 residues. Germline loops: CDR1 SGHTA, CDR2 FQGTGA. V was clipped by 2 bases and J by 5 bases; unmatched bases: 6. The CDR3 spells CASSLSSGTGETQYF. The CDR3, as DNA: TGTGCCAGCAGCTTATCTAGCGGGACGGGGGAGACCCAGTACTTC.

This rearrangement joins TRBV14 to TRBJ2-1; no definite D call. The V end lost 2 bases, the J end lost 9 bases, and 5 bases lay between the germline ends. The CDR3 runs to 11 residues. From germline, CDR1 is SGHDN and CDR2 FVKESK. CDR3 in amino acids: CASSQSAEQFF. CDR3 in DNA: TGTGCCAGCAGCCAAAGCGCTGAGCAGTTCTTC.

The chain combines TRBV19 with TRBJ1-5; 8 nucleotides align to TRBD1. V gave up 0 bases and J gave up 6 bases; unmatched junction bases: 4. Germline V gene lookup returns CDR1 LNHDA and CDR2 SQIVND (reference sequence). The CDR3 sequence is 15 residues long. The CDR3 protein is CASSIDGQGGQPQHF. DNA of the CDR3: TGTGCCAGTAGTATAGATGGACAGGGCGGTCAGCCCCAGCATTTT. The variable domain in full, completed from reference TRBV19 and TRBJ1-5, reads DGGITQSPKYLFRKEGQNVTLSCEQNLNHDAMYWYRQDPGQGLRLIYYSQIVNDFQKGDIAEGYSVSREKKESFPLTVTSAQKNPTAFYLCASSIDGQGGQPQHFGDGTRLSIL.

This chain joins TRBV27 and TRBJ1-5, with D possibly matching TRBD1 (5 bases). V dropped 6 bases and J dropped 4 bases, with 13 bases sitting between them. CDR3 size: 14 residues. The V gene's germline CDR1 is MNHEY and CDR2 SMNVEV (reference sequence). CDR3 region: CASREGYGNQPQHF. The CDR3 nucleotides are TGTGCCAGCAGGGAGGGGTATGGGAATCAGCCCCAGCATTTT.

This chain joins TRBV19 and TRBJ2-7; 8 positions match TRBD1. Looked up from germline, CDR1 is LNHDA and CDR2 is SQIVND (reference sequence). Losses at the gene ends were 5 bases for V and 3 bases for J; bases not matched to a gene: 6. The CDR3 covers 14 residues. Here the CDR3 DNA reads TGTGCCAGTAGTTCCCAAGGGACAGGCTACGAGCAGTACTTC. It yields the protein CASSSQGTGYEQYF. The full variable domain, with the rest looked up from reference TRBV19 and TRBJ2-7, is DGGITQSPKYLFRKEGQNVTLSCEQNLNHDAMYWYRQDPGQGLRLIYYSQIVNDFQKGDIAEGYSVSREKKESFPLTVTSAQKNPTAFYLCASSSQGTGYEQYFGPGTRLTVT.

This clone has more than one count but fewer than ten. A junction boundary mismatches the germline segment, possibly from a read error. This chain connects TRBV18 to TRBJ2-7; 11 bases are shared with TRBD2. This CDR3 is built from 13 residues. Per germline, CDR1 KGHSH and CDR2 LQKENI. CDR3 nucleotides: TGTGCCAGCTCACCACTGGTAGCGGGGGGGCTAGACTTC. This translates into CASSPLVAGGLDF.

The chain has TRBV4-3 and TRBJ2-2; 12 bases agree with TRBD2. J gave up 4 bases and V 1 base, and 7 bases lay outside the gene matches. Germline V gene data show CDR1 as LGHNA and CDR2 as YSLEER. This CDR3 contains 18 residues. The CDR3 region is CASSQALAGGLGTGELFF. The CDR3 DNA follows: TGCGCCAGCAGCCAAGCCCTAGCGGGGGGGCTAGGCACCGGGGAGCTGTTTTTT.

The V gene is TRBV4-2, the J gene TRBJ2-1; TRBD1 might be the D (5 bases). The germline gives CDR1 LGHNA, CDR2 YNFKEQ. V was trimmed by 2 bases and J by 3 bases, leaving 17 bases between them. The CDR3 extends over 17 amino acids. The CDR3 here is CASSQQGRQTGYNEQFF. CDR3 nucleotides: TGTGCCAGCAGCCAACAGGGTCGACAGACGGGCTACAATGAGCAGTTCTTC.

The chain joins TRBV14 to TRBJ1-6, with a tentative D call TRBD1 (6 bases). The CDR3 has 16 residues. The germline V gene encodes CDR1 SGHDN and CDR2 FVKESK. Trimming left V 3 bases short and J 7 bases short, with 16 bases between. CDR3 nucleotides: TGTGCCAGCAGCCAGTACGGGACAAGGGAAAATTCACCCCTCCACTTT. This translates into CASSQYGTRENSPLHF.

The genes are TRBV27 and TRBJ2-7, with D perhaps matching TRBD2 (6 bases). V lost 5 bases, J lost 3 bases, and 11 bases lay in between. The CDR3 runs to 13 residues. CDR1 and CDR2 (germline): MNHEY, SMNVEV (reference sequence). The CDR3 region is CASSPLGSYEQYF. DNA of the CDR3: TGTGCCAGCAGTCCCCTCGGGAGCTACGAGCAGTACTTC.

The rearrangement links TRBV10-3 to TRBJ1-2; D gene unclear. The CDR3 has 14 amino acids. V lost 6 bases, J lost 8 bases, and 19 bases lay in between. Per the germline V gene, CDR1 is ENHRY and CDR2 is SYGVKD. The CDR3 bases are TGTGCCATCAGGAAAGAAGGACTGCTGAACGGCTACACCTTC. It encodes CAIRKEGLLNGYTF.

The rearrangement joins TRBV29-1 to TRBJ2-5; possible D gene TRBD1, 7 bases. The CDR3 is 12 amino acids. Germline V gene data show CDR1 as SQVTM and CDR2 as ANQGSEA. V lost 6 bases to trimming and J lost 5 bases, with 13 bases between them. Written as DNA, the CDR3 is TGCAGCGTGAGCAGGGGGGAGGAGACCCAGTACTTC. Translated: CSVSRGEETQYF.

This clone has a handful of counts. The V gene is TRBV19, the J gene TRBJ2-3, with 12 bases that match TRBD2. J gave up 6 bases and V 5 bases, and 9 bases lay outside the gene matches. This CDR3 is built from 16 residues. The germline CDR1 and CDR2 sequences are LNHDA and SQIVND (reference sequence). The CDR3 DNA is TGTGCCAGTAGTGCCCTTCTAGCGGGGGGGCACGATACGCAGTATTTT. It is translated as CASSALLAGGHDTQYF. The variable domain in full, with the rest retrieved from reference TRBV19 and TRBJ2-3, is DGGITQSPKYLFRKEGQNVTLSCEQNLNHDAMYWYRQDPGQGLRLIYYSQIVNDFQKGDIAEGYSVSREKKESFPLTVTSAQKNPTAFYLCASSALLAGGHDTQYFGPGTRLTVL.

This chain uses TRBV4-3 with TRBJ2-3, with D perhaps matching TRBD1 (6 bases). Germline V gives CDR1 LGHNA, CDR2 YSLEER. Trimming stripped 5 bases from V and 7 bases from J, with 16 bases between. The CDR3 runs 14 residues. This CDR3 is CASSIQGIIYTQYF. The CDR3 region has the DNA TGCGCCAGCAGCATACAGGGCATCATATATACGCAGTATTTT.

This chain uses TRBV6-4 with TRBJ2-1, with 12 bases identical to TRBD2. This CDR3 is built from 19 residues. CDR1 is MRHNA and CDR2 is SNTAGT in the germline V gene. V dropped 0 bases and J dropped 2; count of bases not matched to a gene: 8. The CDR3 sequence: CASSDSTSGSLDAYNEQFF. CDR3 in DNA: TGTGCCAGCAGTGACTCGACTAGCGGGAGTTTAGACGCCTACAATGAGCAGTTCTTC.

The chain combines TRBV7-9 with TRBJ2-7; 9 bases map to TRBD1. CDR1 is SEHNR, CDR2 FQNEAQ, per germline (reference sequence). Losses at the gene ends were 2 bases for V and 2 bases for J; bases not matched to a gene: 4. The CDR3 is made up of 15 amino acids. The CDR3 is CASSLTDRGPYEQYF. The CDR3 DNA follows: TGTGCCAGCAGCTTAACGGACAGGGGCCCCTACGAGCAGTACTTC.

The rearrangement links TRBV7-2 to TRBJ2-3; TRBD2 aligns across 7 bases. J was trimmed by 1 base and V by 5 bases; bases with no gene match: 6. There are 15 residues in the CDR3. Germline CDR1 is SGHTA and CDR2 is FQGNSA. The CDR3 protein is CASSVGLAGTDTQYF. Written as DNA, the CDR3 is TGTGCCAGCAGCGTAGGGCTAGCGGGCACAGATACGCAGTATTTT.

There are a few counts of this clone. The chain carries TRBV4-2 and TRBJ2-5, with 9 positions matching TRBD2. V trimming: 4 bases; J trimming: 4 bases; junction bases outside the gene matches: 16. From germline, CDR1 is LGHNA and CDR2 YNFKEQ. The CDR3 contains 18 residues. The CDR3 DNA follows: TGTGCCAGCAGCCTGATAGCGGGAGCCGCTTTGGTTGCAGAGACCCAGTACTTC. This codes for CASSLIAGAALVAETQYF.

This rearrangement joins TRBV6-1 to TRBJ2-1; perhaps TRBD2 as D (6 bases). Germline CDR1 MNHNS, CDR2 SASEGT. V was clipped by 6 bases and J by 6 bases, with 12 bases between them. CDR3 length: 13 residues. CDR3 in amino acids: CASRLLAPNEQFF. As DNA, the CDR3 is TGTGCCAGCAGGTTACTAGCACCCAATGAGCAGTTCTTC.